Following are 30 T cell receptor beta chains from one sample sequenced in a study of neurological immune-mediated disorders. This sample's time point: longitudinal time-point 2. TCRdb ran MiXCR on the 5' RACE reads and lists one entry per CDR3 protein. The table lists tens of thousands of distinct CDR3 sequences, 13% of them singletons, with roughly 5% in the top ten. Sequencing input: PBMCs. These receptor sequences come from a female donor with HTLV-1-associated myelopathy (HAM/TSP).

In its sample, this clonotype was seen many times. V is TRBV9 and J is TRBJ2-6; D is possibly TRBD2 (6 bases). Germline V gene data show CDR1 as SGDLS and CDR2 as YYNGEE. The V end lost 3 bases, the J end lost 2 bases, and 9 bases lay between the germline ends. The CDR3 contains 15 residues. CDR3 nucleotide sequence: TGTGCCAGCAGCGGAACGGGGGCTGGGGCCAACGTCCTGACTTTC. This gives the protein CASSGTGAGANVLTF.

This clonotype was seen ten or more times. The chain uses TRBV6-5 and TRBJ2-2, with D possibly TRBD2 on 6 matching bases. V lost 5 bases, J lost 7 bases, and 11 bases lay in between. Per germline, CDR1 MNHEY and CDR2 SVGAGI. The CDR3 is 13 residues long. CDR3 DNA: TGTGCCAGCAGTCGGGACGGGAGCGGGGAGCTGTTTTTT. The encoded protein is CASSRDGSGELFF.

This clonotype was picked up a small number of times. The CDR3 region has the DNA TGTGCCAGCAGCCCACAGACAGGGGACCTAATCTACAATGAGCAGTTCTTC. Protein: CASSPQTGDLIYNEQFF. The chain links TRBV5-6 to TRBJ2-1; 8 nucleotides match TRBD1. This CDR3 is built from 17 residues. Germline CDR1 and CDR2: SGHDT and YYEEEE. The V segment lost 4 bases and the J segment 3 bases; nucleotides outside the gene matches: 12.

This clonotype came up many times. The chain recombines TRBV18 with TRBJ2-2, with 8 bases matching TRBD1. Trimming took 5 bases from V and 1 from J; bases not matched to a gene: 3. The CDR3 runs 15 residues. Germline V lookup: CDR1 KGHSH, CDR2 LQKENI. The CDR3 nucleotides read TGTGCCAGCTCAATTGGACAGGGGAACACCGGGGAGCTGTTTTTT. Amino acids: CASSIGQGNTGELFF.

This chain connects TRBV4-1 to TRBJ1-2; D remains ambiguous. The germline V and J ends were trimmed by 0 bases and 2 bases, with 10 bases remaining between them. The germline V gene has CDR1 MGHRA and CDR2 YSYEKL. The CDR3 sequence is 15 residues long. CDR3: CASSQELQRNYGYTF. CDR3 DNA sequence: TGCGCCAGCAGCCAAGAATTACAGAGAAACTATGGCTACACCTTC.

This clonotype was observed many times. This CDR3 reads CASSLSYREGGELFF. For the CDR3, the DNA is TGTGCCAGCAGCTTATCTTACAGGGAGGGCGGGGAGCTGTTTTTT. This chain uses TRBV7-2 with TRBJ2-2, with D maybe TRBD2 (7 bases). The CDR3 has 15 amino acids. V was clipped by 2 bases and J by 7 bases, with 14 bases between them. Germline CDR1 and CDR2: SGHTA and FQGNSA.

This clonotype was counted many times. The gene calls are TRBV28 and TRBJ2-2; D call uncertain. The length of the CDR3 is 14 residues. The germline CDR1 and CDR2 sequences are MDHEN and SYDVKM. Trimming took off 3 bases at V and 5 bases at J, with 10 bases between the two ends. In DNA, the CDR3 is TGTGCCAGCAGTTTCGCACTGAGGACCGGGGAGCTGTTTTTT. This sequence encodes CASSFALRTGELFF.

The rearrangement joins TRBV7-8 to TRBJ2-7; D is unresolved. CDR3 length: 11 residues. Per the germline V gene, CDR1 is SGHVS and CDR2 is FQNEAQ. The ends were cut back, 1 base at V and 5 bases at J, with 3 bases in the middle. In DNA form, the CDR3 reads TGTGCCAGCAGCTTAGTGGACGAGCAGTACTTC. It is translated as CASSLVDEQYF.

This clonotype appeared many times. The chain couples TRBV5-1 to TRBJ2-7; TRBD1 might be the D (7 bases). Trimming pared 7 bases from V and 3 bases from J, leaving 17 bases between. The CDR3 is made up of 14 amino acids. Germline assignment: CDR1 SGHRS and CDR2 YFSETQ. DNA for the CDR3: TGCGCCAGCTCATCAGGGGGTAGCGGCTACGAGCAGTACTTC. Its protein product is CASSSGGSGYEQYF.

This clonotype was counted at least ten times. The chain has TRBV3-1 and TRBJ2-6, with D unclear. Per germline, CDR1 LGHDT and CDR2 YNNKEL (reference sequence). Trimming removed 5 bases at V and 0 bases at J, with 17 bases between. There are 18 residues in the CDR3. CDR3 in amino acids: CASSSRRRVPSGANVLTF. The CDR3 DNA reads TGTGCCAGCAGCAGTCGGAGAAGAGTACCCTCTGGGGCCAACGTCCTGACTTTC.

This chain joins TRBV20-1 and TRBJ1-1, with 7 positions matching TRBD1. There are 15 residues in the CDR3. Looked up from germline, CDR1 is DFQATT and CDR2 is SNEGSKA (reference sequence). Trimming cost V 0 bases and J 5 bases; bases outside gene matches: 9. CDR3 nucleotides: TGCAGTGCTAGAGATGTAAGGGGGCTTCGAACTGAAGCTTTCTTT. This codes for CSARDVRGLRTEAFF.

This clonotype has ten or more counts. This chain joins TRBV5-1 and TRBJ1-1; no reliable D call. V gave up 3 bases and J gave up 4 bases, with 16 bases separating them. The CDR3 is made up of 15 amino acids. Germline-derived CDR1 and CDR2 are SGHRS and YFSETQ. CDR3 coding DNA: TGCGCCAGCAGCTCCTCAAGCCCGCTAGGCACTGAAGCTTTCTTT. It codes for CASSSSSPLGTEAFF.

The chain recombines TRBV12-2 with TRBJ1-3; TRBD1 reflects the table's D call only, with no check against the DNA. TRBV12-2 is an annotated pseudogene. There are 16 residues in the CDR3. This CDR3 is CASRLSRDSSGNTIYF. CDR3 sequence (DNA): TGTGCAAGTCGCTTAAGCCGGGACAGCTCTGGAAACACCATATATTTT.

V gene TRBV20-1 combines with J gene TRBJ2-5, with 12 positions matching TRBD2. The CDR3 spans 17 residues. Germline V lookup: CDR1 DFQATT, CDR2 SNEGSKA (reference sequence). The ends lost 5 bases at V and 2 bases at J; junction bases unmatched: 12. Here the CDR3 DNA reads TGCAGTGCTGTCCACTCTAGCGGGGGGGCACTACAAGAGACCCAGTACTTC. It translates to CSAVHSSGGALQETQYF.

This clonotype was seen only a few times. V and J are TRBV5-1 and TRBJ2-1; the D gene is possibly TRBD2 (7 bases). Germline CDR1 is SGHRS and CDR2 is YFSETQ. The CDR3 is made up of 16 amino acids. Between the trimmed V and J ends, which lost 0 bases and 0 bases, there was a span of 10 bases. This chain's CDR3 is CASSLAGGPSYNEQFF. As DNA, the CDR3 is TGCGCCAGCAGCTTGGCCGGGGGGCCCTCCTACAATGAGCAGTTCTTC.

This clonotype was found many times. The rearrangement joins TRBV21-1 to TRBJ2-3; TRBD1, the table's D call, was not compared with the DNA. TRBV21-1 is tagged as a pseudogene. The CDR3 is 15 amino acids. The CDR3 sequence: CASSRRDRVPDTQYF. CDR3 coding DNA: TGTGCCAGCAGCAGGCGGGACAGGGTGCCAGATACGCAGTATTTT.

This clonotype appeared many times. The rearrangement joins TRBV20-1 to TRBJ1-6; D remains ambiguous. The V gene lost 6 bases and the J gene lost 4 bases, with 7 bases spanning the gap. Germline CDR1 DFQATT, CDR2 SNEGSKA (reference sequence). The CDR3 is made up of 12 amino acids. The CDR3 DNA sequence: TGCAGTGCAACACCTTATAATTCACCCCTCCACTTT. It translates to CSATPYNSPLHF.

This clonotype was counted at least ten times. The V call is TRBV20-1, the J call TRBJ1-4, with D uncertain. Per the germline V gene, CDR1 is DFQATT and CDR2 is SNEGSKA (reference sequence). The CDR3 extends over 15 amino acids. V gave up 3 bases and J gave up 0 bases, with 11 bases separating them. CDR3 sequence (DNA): TGCAGTGCTAGTGGCGGAACAGCAACTAATGAAAAACTGTTTTTT. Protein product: CSASGGTATNEKLFF.

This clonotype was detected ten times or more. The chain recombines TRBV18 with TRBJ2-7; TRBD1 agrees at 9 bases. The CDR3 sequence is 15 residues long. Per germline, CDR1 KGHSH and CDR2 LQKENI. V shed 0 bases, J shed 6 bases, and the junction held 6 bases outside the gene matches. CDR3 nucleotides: TGTGCCAGCTCACCACCGGGACAGGGTAAATTCGAGCAGTACTTC. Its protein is CASSPPGQGKFEQYF.

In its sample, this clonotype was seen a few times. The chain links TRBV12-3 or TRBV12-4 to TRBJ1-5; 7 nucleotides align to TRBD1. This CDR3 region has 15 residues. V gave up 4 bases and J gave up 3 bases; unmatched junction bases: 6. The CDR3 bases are TGTGCCAGCAGTTATCAGACAGGGATCAATCAGCCCCAGCATTTT. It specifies CASSYQTGINQPQHF.

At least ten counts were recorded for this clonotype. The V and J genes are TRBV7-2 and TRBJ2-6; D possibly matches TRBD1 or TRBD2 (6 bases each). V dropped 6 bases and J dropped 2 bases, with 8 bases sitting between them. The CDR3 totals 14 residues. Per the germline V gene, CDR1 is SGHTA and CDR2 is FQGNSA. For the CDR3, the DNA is TGTGCCAGCAGAGGGGGGCCTGGGGCCAACGTCCTGACTTTC. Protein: CASRGGPGANVLTF. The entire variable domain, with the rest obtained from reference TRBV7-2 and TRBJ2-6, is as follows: GAGVSQSPSNKVTEKGKDVELRCDPISGHTALYWYRQSLGQGLEFLIYFQGNSAPDKSGLPSDRFSAERTGGSVSTLTIQRTQQEDSAVYLCASRGGPGANVLTFGAGSRLTVL.

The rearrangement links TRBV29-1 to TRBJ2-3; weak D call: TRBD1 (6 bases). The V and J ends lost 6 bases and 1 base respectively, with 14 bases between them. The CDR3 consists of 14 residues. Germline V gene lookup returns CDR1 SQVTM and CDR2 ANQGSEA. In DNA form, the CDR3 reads TGCAGCGTGGTGGACAGAAAAGGCACAGATACGCAGTATTTT. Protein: CSVVDRKGTDTQYF.

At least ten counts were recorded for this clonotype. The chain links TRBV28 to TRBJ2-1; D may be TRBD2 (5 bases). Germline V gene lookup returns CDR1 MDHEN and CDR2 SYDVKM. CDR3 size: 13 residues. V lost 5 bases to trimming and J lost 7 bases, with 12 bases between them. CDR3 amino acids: CASSEDGKNEQFF. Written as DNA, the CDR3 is TGTGCCAGCAGTGAGGACGGGAAGAATGAGCAGTTCTTC.

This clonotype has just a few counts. The CDR3 coding sequence is TGTGCCAGCAGTGAAGCATTAAATACGCAGTATTTT. Its protein product is CASSEALNTQYF. This chain joins TRBV2 and TRBJ2-3; the D is unclear. The CDR3 is 12 residues long. The V gene's germline CDR1 is SNHLY and CDR2 FYNNEI. V was clipped by 0 bases and J by 7 bases, with 5 bases between them.

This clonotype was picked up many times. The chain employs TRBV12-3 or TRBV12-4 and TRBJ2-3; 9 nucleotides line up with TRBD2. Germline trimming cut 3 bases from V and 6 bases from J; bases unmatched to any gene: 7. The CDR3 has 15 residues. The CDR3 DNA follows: TGTGCCAGCAGTTTTCGCGGGGGGGCTGCCGATACGCAGTATTTT. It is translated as CASSFRGGAADTQYF.

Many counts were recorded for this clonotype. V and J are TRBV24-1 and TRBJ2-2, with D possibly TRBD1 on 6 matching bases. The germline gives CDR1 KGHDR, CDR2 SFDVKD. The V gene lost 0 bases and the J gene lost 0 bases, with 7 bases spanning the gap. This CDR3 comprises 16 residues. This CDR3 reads CATSDLQGTNTGELFF. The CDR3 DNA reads TGTGCCACCAGTGATTTGCAGGGGACGAACACCGGGGAGCTGTTTTTT.

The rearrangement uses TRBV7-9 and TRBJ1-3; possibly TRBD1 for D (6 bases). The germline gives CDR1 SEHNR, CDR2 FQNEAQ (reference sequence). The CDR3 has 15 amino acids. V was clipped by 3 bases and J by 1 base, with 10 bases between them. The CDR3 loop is CASSLQGKSGNTIYF. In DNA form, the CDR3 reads TGTGCCAGCAGCTTGCAGGGGAAGTCTGGAAACACCATATATTTT. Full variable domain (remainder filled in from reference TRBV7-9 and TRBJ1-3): DTGVSQNPRHKITKRGQNVTFRCDPISEHNRLYWYRQTLGQGPEFLTYFQNEAQLEKSRLLSDRFSAERPKGSFSTLEIQRTEQGDSAMYLCASSLQGKSGNTIYFGEGSWLTVV.

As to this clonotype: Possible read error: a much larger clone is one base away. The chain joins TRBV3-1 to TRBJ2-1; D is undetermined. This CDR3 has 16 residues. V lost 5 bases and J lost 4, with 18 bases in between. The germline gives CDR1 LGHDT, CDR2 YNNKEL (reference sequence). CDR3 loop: CASSRALVGLYNEQFF. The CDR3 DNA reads TGTGCCAGCAGCAGAGCTCTAGTGGGGTTATACAATGAGCAGTTCTTC.

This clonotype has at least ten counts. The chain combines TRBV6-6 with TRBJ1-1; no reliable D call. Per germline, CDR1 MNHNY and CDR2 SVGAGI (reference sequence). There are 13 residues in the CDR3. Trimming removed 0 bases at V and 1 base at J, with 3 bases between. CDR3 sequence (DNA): TGTGCCAGCAGTTACTCGGAGAACACTGAAGCTTTCTTT. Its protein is CASSYSENTEAFF.

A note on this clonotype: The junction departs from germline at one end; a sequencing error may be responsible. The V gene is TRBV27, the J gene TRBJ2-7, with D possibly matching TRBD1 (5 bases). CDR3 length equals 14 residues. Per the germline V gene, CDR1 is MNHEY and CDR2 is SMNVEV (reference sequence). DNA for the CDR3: TGTGACAGCAGTTTACGACAGCAGTTCTACGGGCAGTACTTC. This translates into CDSSLRQQFYGQYF.